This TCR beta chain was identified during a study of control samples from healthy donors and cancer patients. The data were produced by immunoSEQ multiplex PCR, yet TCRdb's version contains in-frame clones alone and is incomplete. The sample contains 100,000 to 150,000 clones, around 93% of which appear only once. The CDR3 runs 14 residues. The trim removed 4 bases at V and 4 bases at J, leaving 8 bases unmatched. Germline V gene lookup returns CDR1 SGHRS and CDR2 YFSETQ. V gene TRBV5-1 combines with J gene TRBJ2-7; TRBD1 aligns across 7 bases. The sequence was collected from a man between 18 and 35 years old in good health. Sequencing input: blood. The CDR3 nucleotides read TGCGCCAGCAGCATGGACAGGACATTATACGAGCAGTACTTC. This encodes CASSMDRTLYEQYF.